The 22 T cell receptor beta chains listed next were all sequenced from one sample in a study of blood T cell repertoires in COVID-19. Only in-frame clones appear in the TCRdb table, and some are missing; sequencing was by immunoSEQ multiplex PCR. The data contain some 270,000 clones, 85% to 90% of them singletons. What was sequenced was PBMCs or T cells enriched from blood (not recorded which). The receptors originated from an older woman who had recovered from COVID-19.

This chain joins TRBV6-5 and TRBJ2-7; 9 bases line up with TRBD2. Looked up from germline, CDR1 is MNHEY and CDR2 is SVGAGI. V lost 7 bases to trimming and J lost 1 base; unmatched junction nucleotides: 5. The CDR3 is 14 residues long. This CDR3 is CASKLAGGSYEQYF. The CDR3 DNA reads as TGTGCCAGCAAGTTGGCGGGAGGGTCCTACGAGCAGTACTTC.

The J gene is TRBJ1-1, the V gene TRBV2; D possibly corresponds to TRBD1 (5 bases). Germline CDR1 SNHLY, CDR2 FYNNEI. CDR3 length: 13 residues. Between the trimmed V and J ends, which lost 4 bases and 1 base, there was a span of 7 bases. CDR3: CASSAGWNTEAFF. DNA for the CDR3: TGTGCCAGCAGTGCAGGGTGGAACACTGAAGCTTTCTTT.

This clone was counted a single time. The chain couples TRBV24-1 to TRBJ1-5; D might be TRBD1 (5 bases). With 3 bases removed from V and 6 bases from J, the gap between germline ends came to 14 bases. CDR3 length: 15 amino acids. Per germline, CDR1 KGHDR and CDR2 SFDVKD. The CDR3 spells CATSDRRGFGQPQHF. The DNA of the CDR3 is TGTGCCACCAGTGATCGACGGGGGTTCGGTCAGCCCCAGCATTTT.

This clone was counted once. The sample carries other DNA sequences with the same CDR3. The rearrangement joins TRBV5-1 to TRBJ2-5; 9 nucleotides line up with TRBD2. Trimming took 4 bases from V and 5 from J; bases not matched to a gene: 6. CDR1 SGHRS and CDR2 YFSETQ come from the germline V gene. The CDR3 is 14 residues long. CDR3 sequence reads: CASSLLAGDETQYF. The DNA of the CDR3 is TGCGCCAGCAGCCTGTTAGCGGGAGACGAGACCCAGTACTTC. The full variable domain, its missing parts supplied by reference TRBV5-1 and TRBJ2-5, is KAGVTQTPRYLIKTRGQQVTLSCSPISGHRSVSWYQQTPGQGLQFLFEYFSETQRNKGNFPGRFSGRQFSNSRSEMNVSTLELGDSALYLCASSLLAGDETQYFGPGTRLLVL.

This rearrangement joins TRBV12-3 or TRBV12-4 to TRBJ2-5; D not resolved. The CDR3 contains 12 residues. Trimming shortened V by 6 bases and J by 5 bases, and 10 bases separated the two germline ends. The CDR3 spells CASSLMRETQYF. CDR3 nucleotides: TGTGCCAGCAGCCTAATGAGGGAGACCCAGTACTTC.

The chain is built from TRBV7-9 and TRBJ1-4, with D perhaps TRBD1 (6 bases). The CDR3 covers 15 residues. Trimming removed 5 bases at V and 3 bases at J, with 13 bases between. Germline V gene sequence: CDR1 SEHNR, CDR2 FQNEAQ (reference sequence). CDR3 DNA sequence: TGTGCCAGCAGCCCCTCAGGGGCCCCTAATGAAAAACTGTTTTTT. Translating it yields CASSPSGAPNEKLFF. Using reference TRBV7-9 and TRBJ1-4 for the parts outside the CDR3, the full variable domain is DTGVSQNPRHKITKRGQNVTFRCDPISEHNRLYWYRQTLGQGPEFLTYFQNEAQLEKSRLLSDRFSAERPKGSFSTLEIQRTEQGDSAMYLCASSPSGAPNEKLFFGSGTQLSVL.

The J gene is TRBJ2-7, the V gene TRBV27; 8 bases fit TRBD2. With 7 bases clipped from V and 6 bases from J, the junction kept 14 bases outside the gene matches. The CDR3 runs 15 residues. Germline lookup yields CDR1 MNHEY and CDR2 SMNVEV (reference sequence). The CDR3 region has the DNA TGTGCCAGCATCGTACCGGGACTAGGACCCTGCGAGCAGTACTTC. It translates to CASIVPGLGPCEQYF.

This sequence joins TRBV27 and TRBJ2-3; D is perhaps TRBD2 (5 bases). The CDR3 has 14 amino acids. From germline, CDR1 is MNHEY and CDR2 SMNVEV (reference sequence). V was trimmed by 4 bases and J by 4 bases, leaving 12 bases between them. DNA for the CDR3: TGTGCCAGCAGTTCCTCGAGAGCGGCAGATACGCAGTATTTT. It translates to CASSSSRAADTQYF.

The gene calls are TRBV19 and TRBJ1-5, with TRBD1 as a possible D gene (6 bases). The CDR3 loop spans 14 amino acids. The germline CDR1 and CDR2 sequences are LNHDA and SQIVND (reference sequence). Trimming stripped 4 bases from V and 1 base from J, with 8 bases between. CDR3 bases: TGTGCCAGTAGTAGGGACACGAGCAATCAGCCCCAGCATTTT. The encoded protein is CASSRDTSNQPQHF.

V and J are TRBV7-9 and TRBJ2-1, with TRBD2 identical over 8 bases. V shed 5 bases, J shed 4 bases, and the junction held 7 bases outside the gene matches. CDR3 length: 15 residues. Germline lookup yields CDR1 SEHNR and CDR2 FQNEAQ (reference sequence). CDR3 DNA: TGTGCCAGCAGCCTAACTAGCGGCAGGTACAATGAGCAGTTCTTC. The encoded protein is CASSLTSGRYNEQFF.

The chain combines TRBV5-1 with TRBJ1-1; 8 nucleotides line up with TRBD1. The CDR3 is 13 amino acids. Germline V gene lookup returns CDR1 SGHRS and CDR2 YFSETQ. Trimming took 2 bases from V and 5 from J; bases not matched to a gene: 2. The CDR3 bases are TGCGCCAGCAGCTTCGGGACAGGAACTGAAGCTTTCTTT. Its translation is CASSFGTGTEAFF. Supplemented by reference TRBV5-1 and TRBJ1-1, the full variable domain reads KAGVTQTPRYLIKTRGQQVTLSCSPISGHRSVSWYQQTPGQGLQFLFEYFSETQRNKGNFPGRFSGRQFSNSRSEMNVSTLELGDSALYLCASSFGTGTEAFFGQGTRLTVV.

The chain is built from TRBV7-8 and TRBJ1-4; a weak D match, TRBD1 (5 bases). The CDR3 length is 12 residues. From germline, CDR1 is SGHVS and CDR2 FQNEAQ. Trimming stripped 4 bases from V and 10 bases from J, with 10 bases between. As DNA, the CDR3 is TGTGCCAGCAGCTCGGGCGGGGGAAAACTGTTTTTT. It translates to CASSSGGGKLFF.

The chain uses TRBV28 and TRBJ1-1; tentatively, D is TRBD1 (6 bases). Trimming took off 3 bases at V and 11 bases at J, with 25 bases between the two ends. The CDR3 is made up of 16 amino acids. The germline gives CDR1 MDHEN, CDR2 SYDVKM. DNA for the CDR3: TGTGCCAGCAGTTTTGATAGTAACAGGGATGCTAGGTTGGCTTTCTTT. Amino acid sequence: CASSFDSNRDARLAFF.

V usage is TRBV11-3 and J usage is TRBJ2-7, with D perhaps matching TRBD2 (6 bases). The germline CDR1 and CDR2 sequences are SGHNT and YENEEA. V dropped 3 bases and J dropped 2 bases, with 11 bases sitting between them. The CDR3 spans 14 residues. CDR3 coding DNA: TGTGCCAGCAGCTTCCGGGGAGGCCCCTACGAGCAGTACTTC. Encoded protein: CASSFRGGPYEQYF.

The CDR3 protein is CASSLLRQTSADTQYF. For the CDR3, the DNA is TGTGCCAGCAGCTTATTGAGACAGACAAGCGCAGATACGCAGTATTTT. The V call is TRBV7-9, the J call TRBJ2-3; tentative D call: TRBD1 (5 bases). The CDR3 has 16 amino acids. Germline V gene data show CDR1 as SEHNR and CDR2 as FQNEAQ (reference sequence). V lost 2 bases and J lost 4, with 16 bases in between.

The DNA for the CDR3 is TGTGCCAGTGCCTCCGGGACAAGATTTTTTTTT. Its protein product is CASASGTRFFF. The chain has TRBV19 and TRBJ1-4; tentative D call: TRBD1 (6 bases). V lost 8 bases to trimming and J lost 17 bases, with 18 bases between them. The CDR3 length is 11 residues. The germline gives CDR1 LNHDA, CDR2 SQIVND (reference sequence). Combining the CDR3 with reference TRBV19 and TRBJ1-4 gives the whole variable domain DGGITQSPKYLFRKEGQNVTLSCEQNLNHDAMYWYRQDPGQGLRLIYYSQIVNDFQKGDIAEGYSVSREKKESFPLTVTSAQKNPTAFYLCASASGTRFFFGSGTQLSVL.

The chain recombines TRBV12-3 or TRBV12-4 with TRBJ2-7; 7 nucleotides match TRBD1. J lost 2 bases, V lost 5 bases, and 3 bases had no gene match. The CDR3 spans 13 residues. The CDR3, as DNA: TGTGCCAGCAGTGCGACAGGGACCTACGAGCAGTACTTC. It encodes CASSATGTYEQYF.

The V call is TRBV27, the J call TRBJ1-4; D possibly corresponds to TRBD1 (5 bases). The CDR3 sequence is 14 residues long. V was cut by 5 bases and J by 7 bases, with 14 bases left in between. Germline V gene sequence: CDR1 MNHEY, CDR2 SMNVEV (reference sequence). CDR3 DNA: TGTGCCAGCAGTCCCGCGGGGCAGTTTGAAAAACTGTTTTTT. Translating gives CASSPAGQFEKLFF.

The chain links TRBV5-4 to TRBJ1-3; TRBD1 matches 10 bases. Germline V gene sequence: CDR1 SGHNT, CDR2 YYREEE (reference sequence). The CDR3 runs to 15 residues. V lost 4 bases to trimming and J lost 4 bases; unmatched junction nucleotides: 5. The CDR3 region is CASSPGQGMGNTIYF. CDR3 nucleotides: TGTGCCAGCAGCCCGGGACAGGGGATGGGAAACACCATATATTTT.

V and J are TRBV6-6 and TRBJ1-5, with D maybe TRBD1 (6 bases). Germline values: CDR1 MNHNY, CDR2 SVGAGI (reference sequence). CDR3 length: 15 residues. The V gene lost 0 bases and the J gene lost 7 bases, with 13 bases spanning the gap. The CDR3 loop reads CASSYSDRSGQPQHF. CDR3 sequence (DNA): TGTGCCAGCAGTTACTCCGACAGGTCGGGCCAGCCCCAGCATTTT.

The J gene is TRBJ2-7, the V gene TRBV18; tentative D call: TRBD1 (6 bases). CDR3 length equals 15 residues. Between the trimmed V and J ends, which lost 3 bases and 7 bases, there was a span of 19 bases. Germline V gene lookup returns CDR1 KGHSH and CDR2 LQKENI. CDR3 in DNA: TGTGCCAGCTCACCGGGACACCCACAATATGGGGAGCAGTACTTC. It specifies CASSPGHPQYGEQYF.

The chain has TRBV7-2 and TRBJ1-3; D is possibly TRBD1 (5 bases). CDR3 length equals 15 residues. Per the germline V gene, CDR1 is SGHTA and CDR2 is FQGNSA. V was pared by 7 bases and J by 3 bases, with 16 bases between. The CDR3 spells CASNPQVAYGNTIYF. The CDR3 region has the DNA TGTGCCAGCAACCCACAGGTAGCCTATGGAAACACCATATATTTT.